This TCR beta chain originates from a study of neurological immune-mediated disorders. Per the germline V gene, CDR1 is ENHRY and CDR2 is SYGVKD. This CDR3 comprises 15 residues. Trimming shortened V by 3 bases and J by 5 bases, and 17 bases separated the two germline ends. This clonotype was counted many times. From the 5' RACE reads, TCRdb called clonotypes with MiXCR, one entry per CDR3 protein. The data contain roughly 48,000 distinct CDR3 sequences, roughly 12% of them seen just once; the ten biggest clones take up 9%. The sample's time point: longitudinal time-point 3. The TCR originated in a male donor with HTLV-1-associated myelopathy (HAM/TSP). The sequencing sample was made of PBMCs. The chain links TRBV10-3 to TRBJ2-7, with a possible D match to TRBD1 (6 bases). In DNA, the CDR3 is TGTGCCATCAGTGACACAGGGACACGTAGTGACGAGCAGTACTTC. Translated: CAISDTGTRSDEQYF.